The 2 T cell receptor beta chains below were found in one sample sequenced in a study of blood T cells in healthy people across ages. A second roughly 7 to 12 cycle PCR used barcoded and J-beta primers. In TCRdb, the 5' RACE reads were re-called with MiXCR into one record per CDR3 protein. The table shows 1.4 million or so distinct CDR3 sequences, with about 42% occurring only once. Specimen: blood. The source is a woman between 18 and 29 years old in good health.

The gene calls are TRBV7-2 and TRBJ2-5; 7 nucleotides match TRBD2. The assigned J gene may be wrong: the sequence end matches TRBJ2-7 better. In germline, CDR1 is SGHTA, CDR2 FQGNSA. The CDR3 is 16 residues long. CDR3 in amino acids: CASSLARAGEPGEQYF. The CDR3 DNA reads as TGTGCCAGCAGCTTAGCGAGGGCGGGAGAACCGGGCGAGCAGTACTTC.

This clonotype was seen a few times. This rearrangement joins TRBV4-3 to TRBJ1-2; D possibly corresponds to TRBD1 (6 bases). This CDR3 spans 15 amino acids. Germline V CDR1 and CDR2: LGHNA, YSLEER. Trimming pared 7 bases from V and 7 bases from J, leaving 22 bases between. CDR3 DNA: TGCGCCAGCACCCCATCCCCGACAGGTGAGGGTGGCTACACCTTC. Its translation is CASTPSPTGEGGYTF.